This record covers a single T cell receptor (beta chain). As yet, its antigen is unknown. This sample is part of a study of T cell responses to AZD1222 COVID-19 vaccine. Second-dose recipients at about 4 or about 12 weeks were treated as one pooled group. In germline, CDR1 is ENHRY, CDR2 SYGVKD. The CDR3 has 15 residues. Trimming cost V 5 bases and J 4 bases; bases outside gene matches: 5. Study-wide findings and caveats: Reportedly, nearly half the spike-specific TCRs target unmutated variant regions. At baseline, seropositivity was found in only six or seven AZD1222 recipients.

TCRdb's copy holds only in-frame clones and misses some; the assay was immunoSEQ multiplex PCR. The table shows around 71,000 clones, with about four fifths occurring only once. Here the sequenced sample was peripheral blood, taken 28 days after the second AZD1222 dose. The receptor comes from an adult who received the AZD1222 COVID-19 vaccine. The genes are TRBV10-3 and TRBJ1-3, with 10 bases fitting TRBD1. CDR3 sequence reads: CAISTGQGIGNTIYF. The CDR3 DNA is TGTGCCATCAGTACGGGACAGGGGATAGGAAACACCATATATTTT.